The 3 T cell receptor beta chains presented below share a single source sample, sequenced in a study of T cells in Graves' hyperthyroidism and ophthalmopathy. There were TCR beta CDR3 regions amplified from RNA transcripts. In the first-round RT-PCR of the TCR CDR3, the HTBI primer set was used. TCRdb independently ran MiXCR on the multiplex PCR reads; one entry per CDR3 protein. Among around 350,000 distinct CDR3 sequences, approximately 18% were seen once, and the ten largest hold approximately 35%. Sample: blood. The origin of the receptors is a woman aged 25 to 39 with Graves' hyperthyroidism that later progressed to Graves' ophthalmopathy.

This clonotype was recorded once. The chain joins TRBV19 to TRBJ2-2; possibly TRBD2 for D (5 bases). Germline loops: CDR1 LNHDA, CDR2 SQIVND (reference sequence). The CDR3 has 15 amino acids. Trimming took 3 bases from V and 5 from J, leaving 13 bases between them. The CDR3 DNA is TGTGCCAGTAGTATGGCGCCCGGCGGGACCGGGGAGCTGTTTTTT. It translates to CASSMAPGGTGELFF.

This clonotype was counted between two and nine times. The chain uses TRBV6-1 and TRBJ1-5; 8 bases agree with TRBD1. The CDR3 extends over 17 amino acids. The V gene end was trimmed by 4 bases and the J gene end by 3 bases; junction bases not matched to a gene: 11. Germline loops: CDR1 MNHNS, CDR2 SASEGT. This CDR3 is CASSGIRDRRFNQPQHF. DNA for the CDR3: TGTGCCAGCAGTGGGATCCGGGACAGGCGGTTCAATCAGCCCCAGCATTTT.

This clonotype was found many times. This chain links TRBV2 with TRBJ2-3, with 10 bases aligning to TRBD1. This CDR3 comprises 17 residues. After removal of 6 bases from V and 3 bases from J, the junction contained 12 bases not matched to a gene. Germline CDR1 reads SNHLY; CDR2 reads FYNNEI. The CDR3 nucleotides read TGTGCCAGCAGCTACTCTATGACAGGGGGCAGGACAGATACGCAGTATTTT. This gives the protein CASSYSMTGGRTDTQYF.